A single sample is the source of the 16 T cell receptor beta chains below, sequenced in a study of T-cell reconstitution after alpha-beta-depleted transplantation in children. For TCRbeta, the library was prepared with unique molecular identifiers. TCRdb ran MiXCR on the PCR reads and lists one entry per CDR3 protein. The table records 490,000 or so distinct CDR3 sequences, more than 9% of them present only once. Sample: PBMCs, taken before TCRalphabeta/CD19-depleted stem cell transplant. The receptors originated from a child aged 2 to 15 with inherited bone marrow failure, due to receive a stem cell transplant.

This clonotype was seen repeatedly, ten times or more. J is TRBJ2-7 and V is TRBV7-9, with 7 positions matching TRBD2. This CDR3 is 15 amino acids long. Germline assignment: CDR1 SEHNR and CDR2 FQNEAQ (reference sequence). Germline trimming cut 5 bases from V and 3 bases from J; bases unmatched to any gene: 10. Written as DNA, the CDR3 is TGTGCCAGCAGCCCCATTGGGGAGGGCCTCTACGAGCAGTACTTC. This translates into CASSPIGEGLYEQYF.

This clonotype has ten or more counts. J is TRBJ2-3 and V is TRBV4-3; TRBD2 might be the D (5 bases). V was trimmed by 0 bases and J by 5 bases, leaving 6 bases between them. The CDR3 runs to 13 residues. Germline V lookup: CDR1 LGHNA, CDR2 YSLEER. The CDR3 region has the DNA TGCGCCAGCAGCCAAGAAGCGGAAGATACGCAGTATTTT. Translated, it gives CASSQEAEDTQYF.

This clonotype was seen a few times. V is TRBV10-3 and J is TRBJ2-1; D is unresolved. V was cut by 3 bases and J by 0 bases, with 15 bases left in between. This CDR3 contains 17 residues. Looked up from germline, CDR1 is ENHRY and CDR2 is SYGVKD. The CDR3 DNA follows: TGTGCCATCAGTGACCCGAGGACGTCCAGCTCCTACAATGAGCAGTTCTTC. As protein: CAISDPRTSSSYNEQFF.

This clonotype was recorded at least ten times. This chain links TRBV30 with TRBJ2-7, with D maybe TRBD1 (5 bases). The CDR3 length is 11 residues. CDR1 and CDR2 (germline): GTSNPN, SVGIG (reference sequence). The V end lost 3 bases, the J end lost 6 bases, and 9 bases lay between the germline ends. The CDR3 DNA is TGTGCCTGGAGCACAGGTCCCGAGCAGTACTTC. This codes for CAWSTGPEQYF. The complete variable domain, with remaining parts taken from reference TRBV30 and TRBJ2-7, reads SQTIHQWPATLVQPVGSPLSLECTVEGTSNPNLYWYRQAAGRGLQLLFYSVGIGQISSEVPQNLSASRPQDRQFILSSKKLLLSDSGFYLCAWSTGPEQYFGPGTRLTVT.

Points on this clonotype: Given a much more abundant clone one base away, this may be a read error. In nucleotides, the CDR3 is TGCGCCAGCGGCCGGACCGTCGGGACAGCCACCTACGAGCAGTACTTC. Encoded protein: CASGRTVGTATYEQYF. This chain uses TRBV4-3 with TRBJ2-7; the match to TRBD1 covers 7 bases. The CDR3 totals 16 residues. V trimming: 8 bases; J trimming: 2 bases; junction bases outside the gene matches: 15. Per germline, CDR1 LGHNA and CDR2 YSLEER.

This rearrangement joins TRBV5-1 to TRBJ2-7; no definite D call. The CDR3 runs 14 residues. Trimming took 0 bases from V and 0 from J, leaving 7 bases between them. Germline V gene lookup returns CDR1 SGHRS and CDR2 YFSETQ. CDR3 DNA: TGCGCCAGCAGCTTGGCCCCCAGCTCCTACGAGCAGTACTTC. Its protein is CASSLAPSSYEQYF.

A word on this clonotype: A much larger clone lies one base from this, so it may be a read error. The chain carries TRBV11-2 and TRBJ2-7, with no clear D. The CDR3 sequence is 14 residues long. CDR1 is SGHAT and CDR2 is FQNNGV in the germline V gene. Trimming stripped 1 base from V and 4 bases from J, with 11 bases between. This CDR3 reads CASSLVPEIYEQYF. CDR3 sequence (DNA): TGTGCCAGCAGCTTAGTTCCTGAGATATACGAGCAGTACTTC. The whole variable domain, filled in from reference TRBV11-2 and TRBJ2-7, reads EAGVAQSPRYKIIEKRQSVAFWCNPISGHATLYWYQQILGQGPKLLIQFQNNGVVDDSQLPKDRFSAERLKGVDSTLKIQPAKLEDSAVYLCASSLVPEIYEQYFGPGTRLTVT.

This clonotype was picked up a small number of times. This rearrangement joins TRBV5-6 to TRBJ2-1, with a tentative D call TRBD2 (6 bases). The CDR3 sequence is 16 residues long. From germline, CDR1 is SGHDT and CDR2 YYEEEE. V was trimmed by 1 base and J by 5 bases, leaving 16 bases between them. The CDR3 sequence: CASSLLGGLTDNEQFF. The CDR3 DNA sequence: TGTGCCAGCAGCTTGTTGGGGGGACTGACGGACAATGAGCAGTTCTTC.

This clonotype was observed at least ten times. The rearrangement joins TRBV20-1 to TRBJ2-3; 9 nucleotides agree with TRBD2. The V gene end was trimmed by 1 base and the J gene end by 6 bases; junction bases not matched to a gene: 5. Looked up from germline, CDR1 is DFQATT and CDR2 is SNEGSKA (reference sequence). The CDR3 is made up of 14 amino acids. The CDR3 reads CSARVVAGEDTQYF. The CDR3 DNA reads TGCAGTGCTAGAGTCGTAGCGGGAGAGGATACGCAGTATTTT.

This clonotype was counted many times. V is TRBV9 and J is TRBJ1-1; the D is unclear. The V end was cut by 7 bases, the J end by 4 bases, with 14 bases between. The length of the CDR3 is 13 residues. Germline loops: CDR1 SGDLS, CDR2 YYNGEE. The CDR3 spells CASGLALSTEAFF. DNA of the CDR3: TGTGCCAGCGGTCTTGCGTTATCCACTGAAGCTTTCTTT.

The J gene is TRBJ2-2, the V gene TRBV20-1; the match to TRBD2 covers 12 bases. Per germline, CDR1 DFQATT and CDR2 SNEGSKA (reference sequence). There are 17 residues in the CDR3. The J segment lost 6 bases and the V segment lost 0 bases, leaving 8 bases of the junction unmatched. The CDR3 DNA sequence: TGCAGTGCTAGAGATCTGGCTAGCGGGAGGGTAGCCGGGGAGCTGTTTTTT. As protein: CSARDLASGRVAGELFF.

This clonotype was counted at least ten times. The rearrangement uses TRBV12-3 or TRBV12-4 and TRBJ1-1; 7 nucleotides agree with TRBD1. Trimming removed 1 base from V and 0 bases from J; junction bases left unmatched: 2. The CDR3 is 15 amino acids. The CDR3, as DNA: TGTGCCAGCAGTTTAGAAGGGGGCTTGAACACTGAAGCTTTCTTT. Its protein product is CASSLEGGLNTEAFF.

This clonotype was observed at least ten times. This sequence joins TRBV12-3 or TRBV12-4 and TRBJ2-5; 11 bases are shared with TRBD2. The trim removed 5 bases at V and 4 bases at J, leaving 6 bases unmatched. This CDR3 is 15 amino acids long. Written as DNA, the CDR3 is TGTGCCAGCAGTGCCGAGGGGACTAGCGGAGAGACCCAGTACTTC. The encoded protein is CASSAEGTSGETQYF.

This clonotype has at least ten counts. This rearrangement joins TRBV21-1 to TRBJ2-7. TRBV21-1 is a documented pseudogene. There are 12 residues in the CDR3. DNA for the CDR3: TGTGCCAGCAGCAAAACGAAACAGCAGTCGTACTTC. Encoded protein: CASSKTKQQSYF.

This clonotype was detected ten times or more. The CDR3 coding sequence is TGTGCCAGCAGCTTAGAGGCCTCCTGGAGCACAGATACGCAGTATTTT. It codes for CASSLEASWSTDTQYF. V is TRBV11-2 and J is TRBJ2-3; no firm D call. Trimming pared 0 bases from V and 0 bases from J, leaving 10 bases between. In germline, CDR1 is SGHAT, CDR2 FQNNGV. The CDR3 has 16 amino acids.

This clonotype was observed at least ten times. The chain is built from TRBV6-2 or TRBV6-3 and TRBJ1-1; the D is unclear. CDR3 length equals 14 residues. Germline CDR1 and CDR2: MNHEY and SVGEGT. The V end lost 1 base, the J end lost 1 base, and 7 bases lay between the germline ends. The CDR3 sequence is CASSYYRGNTEAFF. The CDR3 DNA sequence: TGTGCCAGCAGTTACTATAGAGGGAACACTGAAGCTTTCTTT.